This T cell receptor beta chain was recovered during a study of cytomegalovirus exposure and HLA in healthy donors. Regarding the study as a whole: Prior analysis indicated that the majority of TCR beta V segments exhibited productivity approximately 90% or approximately 30% of the time.

As regards this clone: Antigen specificity is unknown.

Amplification used 60 Vbeta primers and 13 Jbeta primers. TCRdb's table, derived via immunoSEQ multiplex PCR, lists solely in-frame clones and lacks some. Here the sample spans about 120,000 clones, 60% to 85% being singletons. The CDR3 has 15 amino acids. Trimming stripped 3 bases from V and 7 bases from J, with 15 bases between. Germline V gives CDR1 SGHTA, CDR2 FQGNSA. The sample consisted of PBMCs. The V gene is TRBV7-2, the J gene TRBJ1-4, with a tentative D call TRBD1 (6 bases). The receptor was derived from a man aged 50 to 59 in good health and CMV-seropositive. For the CDR3, the DNA is TGTGCCAGCAGCTTTGAACAGGGAAGGGGTGAAAAACTGTTTTTT. Translated: CASSFEQGRGEKLFF.